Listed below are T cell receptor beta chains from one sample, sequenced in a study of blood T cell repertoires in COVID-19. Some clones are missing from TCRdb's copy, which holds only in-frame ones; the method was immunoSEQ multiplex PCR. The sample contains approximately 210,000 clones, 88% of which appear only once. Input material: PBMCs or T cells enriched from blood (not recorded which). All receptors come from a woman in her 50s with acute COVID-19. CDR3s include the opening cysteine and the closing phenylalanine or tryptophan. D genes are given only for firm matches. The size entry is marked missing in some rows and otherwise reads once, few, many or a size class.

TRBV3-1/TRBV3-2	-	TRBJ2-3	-	CASSPWGGRADTQYF	TGTGCCAGCAGCCCATGGGGGGGGCGCGCAGATACGCAGTATTTT
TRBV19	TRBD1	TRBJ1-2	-	CATKGASYGYTF	TGTGCCACCAAGGGGGCGTCCTATGGCTACACCTTC
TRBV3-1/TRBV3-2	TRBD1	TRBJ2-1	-	CASSQITPGQSVYEQFF	TGTGCCAGCAGCCAAATCACACCGGGACAGTCAGTATATGAGCAGTTCTTC
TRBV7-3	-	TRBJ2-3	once	CASSPGSMGTWDTQYF	TGTGCCAGCAGCCCGGGGTCCATGGGGACATGGGATACGCAGTATTTT
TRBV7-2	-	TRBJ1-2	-	CASSLTPTGMNGYTF	TGTGCCAGCAGCTTAACCCCTACAGGGATGAATGGCTACACCTTC
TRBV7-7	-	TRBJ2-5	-	CASSRSSLQETQYF	TGTGCCAGCAGCCGGTCTAGCCTACAGGAGACCCAGTACTTC
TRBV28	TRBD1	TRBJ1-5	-	CASSWDRKDVHQPQHF	TGTGCCAGCAGTTGGGACAGGAAAGATGTCCATCAGCCCCAGCATTTT
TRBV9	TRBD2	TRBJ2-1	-	CASSVLPTSGVSYNEQFF	TGTGCCAGCAGCGTACTGCCCACTAGCGGGGTCTCCTACAATGAGCAGTTCTTC
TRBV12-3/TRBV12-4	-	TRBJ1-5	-	CASSFRNQPQHF	TGTGCCAGCAGTTTTAGAAATCAGCCCCAGCATTTT
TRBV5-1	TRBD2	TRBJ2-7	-	CASSPGRGYEQYF	TGCGCCAGCAGCCCCGGGAGGGGTTACGAGCAGTACTTC
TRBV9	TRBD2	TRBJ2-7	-	CASSPSGSGLAYEQYF	TGTGCCAGCAGCCCCTCGGGGTCGGGACTAGCCTACGAGCAGTACTTC
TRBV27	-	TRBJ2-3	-	CASSLNSGVVTDTQYF	TGTGCCAGCAGTTTAAACTCCGGGGTAGTGACAGATACGCAGTATTTT
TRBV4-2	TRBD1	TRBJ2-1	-	CASSQEGQGVYNEQFF	TGTGCCAGCAGCCAAGAGGGACAGGGGGTATACAATGAGCAGTTCTTC
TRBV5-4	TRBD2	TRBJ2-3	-	CASSLRASGRSTDTQYF	TGTGCCAGCAGCTTGAGGGCTAGCGGGAGGAGCACAGATACGCAGTATTTT
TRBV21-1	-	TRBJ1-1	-	CASTLWRGETEAFF	TGTGCCAGCACCTTGTGGCGGGGGGAAACTGAAGCTTTCTTT
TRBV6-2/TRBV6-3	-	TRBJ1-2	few	CASSWGEQKNYGYTF	TGTGCCAGCAGTTGGGGCGAACAGAAAAACTATGGCTACACCTTC
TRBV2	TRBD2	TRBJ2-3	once	CASRELAVSTDTQYF	TGTGCCAGCAGGGAACTAGCGGTTAGCACAGATACGCAGTATTTT
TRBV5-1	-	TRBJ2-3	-	CASSLALRGPTDTQYF	TGCGCCAGCAGCTTGGCGCTGCGGGGCCCCACAGATACGCAGTATTTT
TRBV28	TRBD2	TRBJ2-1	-	CASSPGLLGREQFF	TGTGCCAGCAGCCCGGGACTATTAGGGAGGGAGCAGTTCTTC
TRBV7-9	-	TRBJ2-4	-	CASSSDIIQYF	TGTGCCAGCAGCTCCGACATAATTCAGTACTTC
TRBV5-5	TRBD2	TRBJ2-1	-	CASSPTSGSYNEQFF	TGTGCCAGCAGCCCGACTAGCGGGTCCTACAATGAGCAGTTCTTC
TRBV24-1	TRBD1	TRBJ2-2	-	CATSDPGTGETGELFF	TGTGCCACCAGTGACCCCGGGACAGGGGAGACCGGGGAGCTGTTTTTT
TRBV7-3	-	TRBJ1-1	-	CASSLLGSTEAFF	TGTGCCAGCAGCTTACTTGGGAGCACTGAAGCTTTCTTT
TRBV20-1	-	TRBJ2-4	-	CSASVSFDQYF	TGCAGTGCTTCGGTATCTTTTGATCAGTACTTC
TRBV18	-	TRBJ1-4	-	CASSPGRWNEKLFF	TGTGCCAGCTCACCGGGGAGATGGAATGAAAAACTGTTTTTT
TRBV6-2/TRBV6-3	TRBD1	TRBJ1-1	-	CASSPHGQGMGEAFF	TGTGCCAGCAGTCCACACGGACAGGGAATGGGTGAAGCTTTCTTT
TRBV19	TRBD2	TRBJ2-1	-	CASSILTGRNDNEQFF	TGTGCCAGTAGTATATTGACCGGGAGGAACGACAATGAGCAGTTCTTC
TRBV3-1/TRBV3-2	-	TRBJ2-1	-	CASSPSAGITNEQFF	TGTGCCAGCAGCCCCTCCGCGGGTATTACCAATGAGCAGTTCTTC
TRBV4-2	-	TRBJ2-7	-	CASSQEGVGGYEQYF	TGTGCCAGCAGCCAAGAAGGGGTAGGGGGCTACGAGCAGTACTTC
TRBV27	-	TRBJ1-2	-	CASSLSFRTDYGYTF	TGTGCCAGCAGTTTATCGTTTCGGACAGACTATGGCTACACCTTC
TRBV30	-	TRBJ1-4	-	CAWRPLGTNEKLFF	TGTGCCTGGAGACCCCTAGGCACTAATGAAAAACTGTTTTTT
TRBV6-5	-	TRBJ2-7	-	CASIQGPYEQYF	TGTGCCAGCATCCAGGGGCCCTACGAGCAGTACTTC
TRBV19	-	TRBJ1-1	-	CASSRNREVGTEAFF	TGTGCCAGTAGTAGAAACAGGGAAGTGGGCACTGAAGCTTTCTTT